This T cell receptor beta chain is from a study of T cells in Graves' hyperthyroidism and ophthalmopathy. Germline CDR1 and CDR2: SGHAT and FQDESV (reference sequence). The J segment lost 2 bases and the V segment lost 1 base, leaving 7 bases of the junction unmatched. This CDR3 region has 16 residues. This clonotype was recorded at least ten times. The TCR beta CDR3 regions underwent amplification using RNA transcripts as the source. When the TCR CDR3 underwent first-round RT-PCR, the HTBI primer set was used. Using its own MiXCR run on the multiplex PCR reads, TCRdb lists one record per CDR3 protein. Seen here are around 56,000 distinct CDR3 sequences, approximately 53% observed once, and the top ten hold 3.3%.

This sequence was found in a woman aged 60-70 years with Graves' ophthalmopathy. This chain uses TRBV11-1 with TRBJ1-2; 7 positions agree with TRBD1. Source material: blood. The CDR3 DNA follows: TGTGCCAGCAGCTTAGAGGGGGCAGGATCCAACTATGGCTACACCTTC. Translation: CASSLEGAGSNYGYTF.